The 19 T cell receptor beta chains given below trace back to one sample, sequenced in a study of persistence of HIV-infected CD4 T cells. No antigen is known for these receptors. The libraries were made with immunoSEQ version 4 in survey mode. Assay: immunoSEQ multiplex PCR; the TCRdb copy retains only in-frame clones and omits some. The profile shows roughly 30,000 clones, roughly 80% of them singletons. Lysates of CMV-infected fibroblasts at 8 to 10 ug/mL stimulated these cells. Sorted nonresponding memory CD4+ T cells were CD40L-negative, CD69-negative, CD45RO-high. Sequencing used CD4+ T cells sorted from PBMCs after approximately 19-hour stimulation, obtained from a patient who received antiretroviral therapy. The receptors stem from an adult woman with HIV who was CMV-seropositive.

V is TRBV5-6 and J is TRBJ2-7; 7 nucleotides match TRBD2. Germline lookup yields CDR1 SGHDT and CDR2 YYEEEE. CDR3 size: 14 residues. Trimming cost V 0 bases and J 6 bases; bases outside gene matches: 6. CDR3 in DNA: TGTGCCAGCAGCTTGGTGGCGGGGGTTGGCGAGCAGTACTTC. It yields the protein CASSLVAGVGEQYF.

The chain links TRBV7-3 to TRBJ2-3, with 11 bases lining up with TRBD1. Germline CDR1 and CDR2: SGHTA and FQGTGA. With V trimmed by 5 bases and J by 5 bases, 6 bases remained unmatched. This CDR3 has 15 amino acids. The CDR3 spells CASSAGQGAEDTQYF. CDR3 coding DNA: TGTGCCAGCAGCGCTGGACAGGGGGCAGAAGATACGCAGTATTTT.

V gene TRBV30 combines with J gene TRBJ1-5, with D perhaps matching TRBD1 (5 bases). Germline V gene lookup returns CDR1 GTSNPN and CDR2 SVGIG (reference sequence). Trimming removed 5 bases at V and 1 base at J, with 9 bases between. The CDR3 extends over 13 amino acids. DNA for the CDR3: TGTGCCTGGCAGACAGTAAGCAATCAGCCCCAGCATTTT. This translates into CAWQTVSNQPQHF.

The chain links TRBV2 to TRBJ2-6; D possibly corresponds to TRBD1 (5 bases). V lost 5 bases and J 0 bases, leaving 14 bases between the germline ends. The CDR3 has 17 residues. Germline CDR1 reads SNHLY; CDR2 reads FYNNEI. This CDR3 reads CASSPLVDSSGANVLTF. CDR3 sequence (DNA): TGTGCCAGCAGTCCATTAGTTGACAGCTCTGGGGCCAACGTCCTGACTTTC. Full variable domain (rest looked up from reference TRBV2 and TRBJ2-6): EPEVTQTPSHQVTQMGQEVILRCVPISNHLYFYWYRQILGQKVEFLVSFYNNEISEKSEIFDDQFSVERPDGSNFTLKIRSTKLEDSAMYFCASSPLVDSSGANVLTFGAGSRLTVL.

The CDR3, as DNA: TGCAGCGTTGATTTGGGGATAGATACGCAGTATTTT. Amino acid sequence: CSVDLGIDTQYF. The gene calls are TRBV29-1 and TRBJ2-3; no definite D call. Germline V lookup: CDR1 SQVTM, CDR2 ANQGSEA. V was trimmed by 3 bases and J by 5 bases, leaving 9 bases between them. The CDR3 runs to 12 residues.

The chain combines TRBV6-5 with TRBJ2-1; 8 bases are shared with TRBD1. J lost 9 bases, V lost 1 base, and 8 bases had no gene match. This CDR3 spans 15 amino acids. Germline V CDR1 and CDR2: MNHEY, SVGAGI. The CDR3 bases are TGTGCCAGCAGTTACTTGCCCACAGGGGGTGGTGAGCAGTTCTTC. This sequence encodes CASSYLPTGGGEQFF.

The CDR3 loop reads CASSAGGGFYGYTF. The DNA for the CDR3 is TGTGCCAGCAGCGCAGGCGGGGGCTTCTATGGCTACACCTTC. The chain links TRBV7-9 to TRBJ1-2; tentative D call: TRBD1 (6 bases). In germline, CDR1 is SEHNR, CDR2 FQNEAQ (reference sequence). CDR3 length equals 14 residues. The V end lost 5 bases, the J end lost 4 bases, and 14 bases lay between the germline ends.

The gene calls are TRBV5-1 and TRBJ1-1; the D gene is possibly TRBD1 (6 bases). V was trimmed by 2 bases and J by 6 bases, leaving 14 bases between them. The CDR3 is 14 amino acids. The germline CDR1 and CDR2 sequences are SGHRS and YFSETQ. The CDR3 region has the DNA TGCGCCAGCAGCTTTAGTCCAGGGGAGGCTGAAGCTTTCTTT. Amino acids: CASSFSPGEAEAFF.

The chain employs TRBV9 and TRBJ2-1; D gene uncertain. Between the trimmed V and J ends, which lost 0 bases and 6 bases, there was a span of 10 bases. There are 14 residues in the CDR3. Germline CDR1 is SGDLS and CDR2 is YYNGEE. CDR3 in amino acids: CASSVEPTRNEQFF. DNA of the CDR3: TGTGCCAGCAGCGTAGAGCCCACCCGCAATGAGCAGTTCTTC.

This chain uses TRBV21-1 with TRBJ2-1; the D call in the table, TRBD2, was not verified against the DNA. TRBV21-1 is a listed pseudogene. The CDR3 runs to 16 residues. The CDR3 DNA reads TGTGCCAGCAGCAAAAATGCCCCGGGGTTCTACAATGAGCAGTTCTTC. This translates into CASSKNAPGFYNEQFF.

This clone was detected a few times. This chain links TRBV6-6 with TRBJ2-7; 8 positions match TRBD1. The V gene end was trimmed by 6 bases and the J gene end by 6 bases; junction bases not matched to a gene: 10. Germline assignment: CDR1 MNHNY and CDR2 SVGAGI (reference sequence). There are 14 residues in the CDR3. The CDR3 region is CASSGGAGGGEQYF. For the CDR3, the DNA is TGTGCCAGCAGCGGAGGGGCAGGGGGCGGCGAGCAGTACTTC.

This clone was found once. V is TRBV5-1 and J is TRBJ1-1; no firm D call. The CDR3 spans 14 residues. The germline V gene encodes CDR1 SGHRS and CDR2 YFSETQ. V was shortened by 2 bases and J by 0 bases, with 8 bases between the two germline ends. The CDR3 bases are TGCGCCAGCAGCTTCGGGAGGCTGAACACTGAAGCTTTCTTT. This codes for CASSFGRLNTEAFF.

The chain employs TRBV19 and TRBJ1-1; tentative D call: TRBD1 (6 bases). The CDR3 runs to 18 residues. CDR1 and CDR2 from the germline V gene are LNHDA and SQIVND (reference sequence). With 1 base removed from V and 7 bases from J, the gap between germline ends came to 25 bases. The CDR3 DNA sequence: TGTGCCAGTAGTATAGGAGGGGAGCGGACCCGTTGGGGACATGAAGCTTTCTTT. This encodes CASSIGGERTRWGHEAFF.

The CDR3 is CASSTKQGEEQYF. Written as DNA, the CDR3 is TGTGCCAGCTCGACGAAACAGGGTGAAGAGCAGTACTTC. This chain links TRBV18 with TRBJ2-7; the D gene is possibly TRBD1 (6 bases). From germline, CDR1 is KGHSH and CDR2 LQKENI. The length of the CDR3 is 13 residues. V lost 6 bases, J lost 7 bases, and 16 bases lay in between.

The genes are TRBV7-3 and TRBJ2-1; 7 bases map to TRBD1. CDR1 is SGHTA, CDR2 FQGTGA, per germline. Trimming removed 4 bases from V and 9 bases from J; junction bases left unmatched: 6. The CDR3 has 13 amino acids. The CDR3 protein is CASSSDRSGEQFF. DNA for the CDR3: TGTGCCAGCAGCTCGGACAGGTCGGGTGAGCAGTTCTTC.

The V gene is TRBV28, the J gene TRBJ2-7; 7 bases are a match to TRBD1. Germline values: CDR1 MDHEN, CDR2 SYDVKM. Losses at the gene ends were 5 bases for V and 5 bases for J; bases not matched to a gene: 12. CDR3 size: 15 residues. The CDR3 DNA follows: TGTGCCAGCAGTCCCCCGTCGACAGGGCGCCACGAGCAGTACTTC. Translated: CASSPPSTGRHEQYF. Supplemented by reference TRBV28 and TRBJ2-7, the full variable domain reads DVKVTQSSRYLVKRTGEKVFLECVQDMDHENMFWYRQDPGLGLRLIYFSYDVKMKEKGDIPEGYSVSREKKERFSLILESASTNQTSMYLCASSPPSTGRHEQYFGPGTRLTVT.

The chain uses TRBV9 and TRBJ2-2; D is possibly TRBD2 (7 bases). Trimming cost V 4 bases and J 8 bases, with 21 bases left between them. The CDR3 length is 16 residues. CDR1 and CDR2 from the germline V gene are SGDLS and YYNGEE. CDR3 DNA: TGTGCCAGCAGCTCCGCCTGGGGGGGCGAGGATGGGGAGCTGTTTTTT. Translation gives CASSSAWGGEDGELFF.

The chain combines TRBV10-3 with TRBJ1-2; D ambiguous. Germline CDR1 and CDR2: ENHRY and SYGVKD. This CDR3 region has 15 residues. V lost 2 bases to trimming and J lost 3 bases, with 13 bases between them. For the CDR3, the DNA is TGTGCCATCAGTGAGGAGTCGCGGGCCGACTATGGCTACACCTTC. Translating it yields CAISEESRADYGYTF.

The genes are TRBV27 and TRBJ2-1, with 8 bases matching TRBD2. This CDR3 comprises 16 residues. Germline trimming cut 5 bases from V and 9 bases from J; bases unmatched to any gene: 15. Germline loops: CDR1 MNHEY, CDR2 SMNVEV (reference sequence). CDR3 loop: CASSKGPKGAGVEQFF. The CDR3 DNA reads TGTGCCAGCAGTAAAGGCCCTAAAGGAGCGGGGGTTGAGCAGTTCTTC.